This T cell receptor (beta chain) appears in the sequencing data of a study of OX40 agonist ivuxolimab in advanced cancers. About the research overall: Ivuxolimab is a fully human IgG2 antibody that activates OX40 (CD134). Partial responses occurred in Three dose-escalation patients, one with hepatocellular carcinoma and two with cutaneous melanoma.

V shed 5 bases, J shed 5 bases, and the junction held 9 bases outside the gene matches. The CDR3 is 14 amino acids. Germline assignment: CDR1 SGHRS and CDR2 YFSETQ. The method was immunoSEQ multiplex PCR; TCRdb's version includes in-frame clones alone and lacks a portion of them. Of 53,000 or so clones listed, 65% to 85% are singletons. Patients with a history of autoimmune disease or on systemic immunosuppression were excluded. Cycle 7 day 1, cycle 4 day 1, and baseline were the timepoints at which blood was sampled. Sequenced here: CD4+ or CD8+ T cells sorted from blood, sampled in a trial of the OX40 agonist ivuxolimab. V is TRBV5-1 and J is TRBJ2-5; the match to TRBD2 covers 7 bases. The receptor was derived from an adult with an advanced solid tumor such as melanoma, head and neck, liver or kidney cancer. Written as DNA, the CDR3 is TGCGCCAGCAGTTCCTCGACTAGCTTGGAGACCCAGTACTTC. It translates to CASSSSTSLETQYF. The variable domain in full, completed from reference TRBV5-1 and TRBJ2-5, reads KAGVTQTPRYLIKTRGQQVTLSCSPISGHRSVSWYQQTPGQGLQFLFEYFSETQRNKGNFPGRFSGRQFSNSRSEMNVSTLELGDSALYLCASSSSTSLETQYFGPGTRLLVL.